One and the same sample provided the 24 T cell receptor beta chains below, sequenced in a study of response to subunit inactivated influenza vaccine. TCRdb itself ran the RT-PCR reads through MiXCR, one entry per CDR3 protein. Of about 700,000 distinct CDR3 sequences in the sample, about 14% are singletons; the top ten hold less than 7%. The sample here was PBMCs from blood, taken 14 days before vaccination. The receptors were sampled from a man in his fifties or sixties who received an inactivated influenza vaccine.

This clonotype was picked up a small number of times. The chain has TRBV12-3 or TRBV12-4 and TRBJ2-7; no definite D call. With 4 bases removed from V and 2 bases from J, the gap between germline ends came to 9 bases. This CDR3 spans 13 amino acids. CDR3 protein: CASSSTSPYEQYF. The CDR3 DNA sequence: TGTGCCAGCAGTTCGACTTCCCCCTACGAGCAGTACTTC.

The rearrangement links TRBV3-1 to TRBJ1-5; the D is unclear. This CDR3 is 13 amino acids long. Germline loops: CDR1 LGHDT, CDR2 YNNKEL (reference sequence). V gave up 2 bases and J gave up 7 bases, with 9 bases separating them. This CDR3 is CASSQSPAQPQHF. The CDR3 nucleotides are TGTGCCAGCAGCCAAAGCCCGGCGCAGCCCCAGCATTTT.

This clonotype was observed many times. This sequence joins TRBV5-1 and TRBJ2-3; D is unresolved. V was cut by 6 bases and J by 2 bases, with 10 bases left in between. The CDR3 has 13 residues. Germline V CDR1 and CDR2: SGHRS, YFSETQ. CDR3 coding DNA: TGCGCCAGCAAACTGGCAGCCACAGATACGCAGTATTTT. Protein sequence: CASKLAATDTQYF. Supplemented by reference TRBV5-1 and TRBJ2-3, the full variable domain reads KAGVTQTPRYLIKTRGQQVTLSCSPISGHRSVSWYQQTPGQGLQFLFEYFSETQRNKGNFPGRFSGRQFSNSRSEMNVSTLELGDSALYLCASKLAATDTQYFGPGTRLTVL.

This clonotype was observed a handful of times. The chain is built from TRBV6-5 and TRBJ2-2; TRBD2 matches 11 bases. The CDR3 is 16 amino acids. CDR1 is MNHEY and CDR2 is SVGAGI in the germline V gene. The trim removed 2 bases at V and 7 bases at J, leaving 6 bases unmatched. The CDR3 loop reads CASSYGLAGGSGELFF. CDR3 nucleotide sequence: TGTGCCAGCAGTTACGGTCTAGCGGGAGGTAGCGGGGAGCTGTTTTTT.

The genes are TRBV27 and TRBJ2-2, with 12 positions matching TRBD2. This CDR3 is 15 amino acids long. Germline-derived CDR1 and CDR2 are MNHEY and SMNVEV (reference sequence). The ends lost 8 bases at V and 6 bases at J; junction bases unmatched: 7. CDR3 coding DNA: TGTGCCAGCCAGAGACTAGCGGGAGAAGCCGGGGAGCTGTTTTTT. Translation gives CASQRLAGEAGELFF.

This clonotype was seen many times. V gene TRBV7-2 combines with J gene TRBJ2-3; perhaps TRBD1 as D (5 bases). The germline gives CDR1 SGHTA, CDR2 FQGNSA. The CDR3 contains 16 residues. The germline V and J ends were trimmed by 1 base and 3 bases, with 14 bases remaining between them. The CDR3 region is CASSLGQREGTDTQYF. CDR3 bases: TGTGCCAGCAGCTTAGGACAGAGAGAAGGGACAGATACGCAGTATTTT.

The rearrangement uses TRBV14 and TRBJ2-7, with D possibly matching TRBD1 (5 bases). This CDR3 spans 15 amino acids. V lost 0 bases and J lost 3, with 12 bases in between. Germline-derived CDR1 and CDR2 are SGHDN and FVKESK. The CDR3 region has the DNA TGTGCCAGCAGCCAAGATTGGGGCACTAACTACGAGCAGTACTTC. Translation gives CASSQDWGTNYEQYF.

This chain uses TRBV20-1 with TRBJ1-2, with D possibly TRBD1 on 6 matching bases. Per the germline V gene, CDR1 is DFQATT and CDR2 is SNEGSKA (reference sequence). CDR3 length: 14 residues. The V gene lost 3 bases and the J gene lost 6 bases, with 17 bases spanning the gap. CDR3 amino acids: CSARDPTGRHGYTF. CDR3 bases: TGCAGTGCTAGGGATCCAACAGGGAGACATGGCTACACCTTC.

This chain connects TRBV7-3 to TRBJ2-3, with 7 bases lining up with TRBD1. Germline lookup yields CDR1 SGHTA and CDR2 FQGTGA. The junction had 11 bases not matched to a gene; V was cut back by 4 bases and J by 4 bases. The CDR3 contains 16 residues. The CDR3, as DNA: TGTGCCAGCAGCTCGGGACAGCATCCTTTGGCAGATACGCAGTATTTT. Its protein product is CASSSGQHPLADTQYF.

The sample holds a few counts of this clonotype. The chain recombines TRBV5-1 with TRBJ2-2; 7 bases are shared with TRBD2. Unmatched junction bases numbered 4, after V lost 4 bases and J lost 7 bases. The germline CDR1 and CDR2 sequences are SGHRS and YFSETQ. The CDR3 runs to 13 residues. CDR3 coding DNA: TGCGCCAGCAGCCTCTGGGAGGGCGGGGAGCTGTTTTTT. This codes for CASSLWEGGELFF. The full variable domain, its missing parts supplied by reference TRBV5-1 and TRBJ2-2, is KAGVTQTPRYLIKTRGQQVTLSCSPISGHRSVSWYQQTPGQGLQFLFEYFSETQRNKGNFPGRFSGRQFSNSRSEMNVSTLELGDSALYLCASSLWEGGELFFGEGSRLTVL.

A few counts support this clonotype. This rearrangement joins TRBV12-3 or TRBV12-4 to TRBJ1-3; D is uncertain. The V gene lost 8 bases and the J gene lost 6 bases, with 17 bases spanning the gap. The length of the CDR3 is 14 residues. The chain's CDR3 is CASRGSVGSNTIYF. The CDR3 DNA reads as TGTGCCAGCCGCGGTTCGGTCGGTTCAAACACCATATATTTT.

This clonotype appeared a few times. The gene calls are TRBV20-1 and TRBJ2-7; 13 positions match TRBD2. The CDR3 spans 14 residues. J lost 4 bases, V lost 6 bases, and 6 bases had no gene match. Looked up from germline, CDR1 is DFQATT and CDR2 is SNEGSKA (reference sequence). Here the CDR3 reads CSAATSGRRYEQYF. As DNA, the CDR3 is TGCAGTGCAGCGACTAGCGGGAGGAGATACGAGCAGTACTTC.

The V and J genes are TRBV18 and TRBJ1-2; D call uncertain. CDR1 is KGHSH and CDR2 is LQKENI in the germline V gene. CDR3 size: 12 residues. V was cut by 6 bases and J by 8 bases, with 13 bases left in between. For the CDR3, the DNA is TGTGCCAGCTCCCGGCCGACGGGAGGCTACACCTTC. It codes for CASSRPTGGYTF.

The sample holds many counts of this clonotype. This chain's CDR3 is CASSLDSSNQPQHF. The CDR3 DNA sequence: TGTGCCAGCAGCTTAGACAGTAGCAATCAGCCCCAGCATTTT. The genes are TRBV7-9 and TRBJ1-5; D is unresolved. CDR3 size: 14 residues. V lost 1 base, J lost 0 bases, and 4 bases lay in between. The germline CDR1 and CDR2 sequences are SEHNR and FQNEAQ (reference sequence).

A single count supports this clonotype. CDR3 DNA: TGTGCCAGCAGCCCCCGGACTGTGGGTTCACCCCTCCACTTT. This gives the protein CASSPRTVGSPLHF. The V and J genes are TRBV9 and TRBJ1-6; D uncertain. Germline lookup yields CDR1 SGDLS and CDR2 YYNGEE. V gave up 4 bases and J gave up 9 bases, with 14 bases separating them. The CDR3 runs to 14 residues. Drawing the rest from reference TRBV9 and TRBJ1-6, the complete variable domain is DSGVTQTPKHLITATGQRVTLRCSPRSGDLSVYWYQQSLDQGLQFLIQYYNGEERAKGNILERFSAQQFPDLHSELNLSSLELGDSALYFCASSPRTVGSPLHFGNGTRLTVT.

The V and J genes are TRBV7-9 and TRBJ1-1; 8 nucleotides line up with TRBD1. Germline loops: CDR1 SEHNR, CDR2 FQNEAQ (reference sequence). After removal of 3 bases from V and 4 bases from J, the junction contained 7 bases not matched to a gene. The CDR3 is made up of 15 amino acids. CDR3 sequence reads: CASSFSWGQATEAFF. CDR3 nucleotides: TGTGCCAGCAGCTTTTCTTGGGGACAGGCCACTGAAGCTTTCTTT.

V is TRBV27 and J is TRBJ2-2; weak D call: TRBD2 (6 bases). CDR3 length equals 14 residues. Trimming left V 6 bases short and J 6 bases short, with 14 bases between. Germline CDR1 and CDR2: MNHEY and SMNVEV (reference sequence). Written as DNA, the CDR3 is TGTGCCAGCAGGGACTTTGGGGGGTCCGGGGAGCTGTTTTTT. Residues: CASRDFGGSGELFF.

This rearrangement joins TRBV20-1 to TRBJ2-1; 10 nucleotides line up with TRBD2. J lost 8 bases, V lost 4 bases, and 11 bases had no gene match. Per germline, CDR1 DFQATT and CDR2 SNEGSKA (reference sequence). The CDR3 spans 15 residues. Here the CDR3 DNA reads TGCAGTGCTACTAGCGGGAGAGCCCTCTTGGATGAGCAGTTCTTC. Protein sequence: CSATSGRALLDEQFF.

The chain carries TRBV6-1 and TRBJ1-5; D not certain. Trimming shortened V by 6 bases and J by 1 base, and 16 bases separated the two germline ends. This CDR3 has 16 residues. Per the germline V gene, CDR1 is MNHNS and CDR2 is SASEGT. CDR3 bases: TGTGCCAGCAGCCGAGATATCGGCATCAGCAATCAGCCCCAGCATTTT. Translation gives CASSRDIGISNQPQHF.

The chain carries TRBV24-1 and TRBJ1-1; D is uncertain. This CDR3 contains 9 residues. CDR1 and CDR2 from the germline V gene are KGHDR and SFDVKD. The germline V and J ends were trimmed by 10 bases and 5 bases, with 4 bases remaining between them. CDR3 protein: CATGTEAFF. DNA for the CDR3: TGTGCCACGGGAACTGAAGCTTTCTTT.

This clonotype was detected many times. V is TRBV29-1 and J is TRBJ1-1; D is unresolved. The germline V gene has CDR1 SQVTM and CDR2 ANQGSEA. With 2 bases removed from V and 3 bases from J, the gap between germline ends came to 10 bases. CDR3 length: 13 amino acids. Written as DNA, the CDR3 is TGCAGCGTTGAATCTGACTGGGACACTGAAGCTTTCTTT. The encoded protein is CSVESDWDTEAFF.

V is TRBV20-1 and J is TRBJ1-1; no definite D call. CDR1 is DFQATT, CDR2 SNEGSKA, per germline (reference sequence). This CDR3 spans 13 amino acids. Trimming removed 2 bases from V and 0 bases from J, with 7 bases in between. CDR3 sequence reads: CSARTEMNTEAFF. CDR3 DNA sequence: TGCAGTGCTAGAACAGAGATGAACACTGAAGCTTTCTTT.

The CDR3 is CASSPGRGEETQYF. As DNA, the CDR3 is TGCGCCAGCAGCCCGGGACGGGGGGAAGAGACCCAGTACTTC. This chain joins TRBV5-1 and TRBJ2-5; TRBD2 matches 7 bases. CDR3 length: 14 amino acids. V shed 4 bases and J 3 bases; nucleotides not matched to a gene: 6. Germline CDR1 is SGHRS and CDR2 is YFSETQ.

This clonotype was detected many times. The gene calls are TRBV10-3 and TRBJ2-5, with 8 bases matching TRBD2. Losses at the gene ends were 10 bases for V and 2 bases for J; bases not matched to a gene: 21. The CDR3 totals 18 residues. The germline CDR1 and CDR2 sequences are ENHRY and SYGVKD. The CDR3 region is CATLRGWERGKFQETQYF. The DNA of the CDR3 is TGTGCCACCCTAAGAGGATGGGAGCGGGGGAAATTTCAAGAGACCCAGTACTTC.